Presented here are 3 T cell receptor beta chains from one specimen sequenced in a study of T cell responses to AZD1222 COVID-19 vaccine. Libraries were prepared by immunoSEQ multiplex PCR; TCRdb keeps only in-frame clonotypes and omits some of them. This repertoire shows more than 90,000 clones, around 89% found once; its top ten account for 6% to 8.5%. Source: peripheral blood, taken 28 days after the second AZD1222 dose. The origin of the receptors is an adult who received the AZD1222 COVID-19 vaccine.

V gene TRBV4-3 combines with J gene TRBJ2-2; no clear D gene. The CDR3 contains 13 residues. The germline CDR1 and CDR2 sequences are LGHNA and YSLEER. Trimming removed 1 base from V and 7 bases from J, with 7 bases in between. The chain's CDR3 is CASSQVSVGELFF. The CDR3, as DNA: TGCGCCAGCAGCCAAGTTTCGGTCGGGGAGCTGTTTTTT.

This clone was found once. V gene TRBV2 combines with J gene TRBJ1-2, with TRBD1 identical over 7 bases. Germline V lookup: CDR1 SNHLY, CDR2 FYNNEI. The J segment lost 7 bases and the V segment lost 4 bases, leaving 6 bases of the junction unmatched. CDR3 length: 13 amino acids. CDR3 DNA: TGTGCCAGCAGTGGGGACAGCCGAGGTGGCTACACCTTC. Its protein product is CASSGDSRGGYTF. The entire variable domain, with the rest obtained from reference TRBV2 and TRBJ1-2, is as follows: EPEVTQTPSHQVTQMGQEVILRCVPISNHLYFYWYRQILGQKVEFLVSFYNNEISEKSEIFDDQFSVERPDGSNFTLKIRSTKLEDSAMYFCASSGDSRGGYTFGSGTRLTVV.

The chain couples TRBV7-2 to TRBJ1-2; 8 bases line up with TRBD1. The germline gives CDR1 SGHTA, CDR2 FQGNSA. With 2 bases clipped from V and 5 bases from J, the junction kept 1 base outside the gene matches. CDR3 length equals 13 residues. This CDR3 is CASSLRTGYGYTF. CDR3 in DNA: TGTGCCAGCAGCTTAAGGACAGGGTATGGCTACACCTTC.